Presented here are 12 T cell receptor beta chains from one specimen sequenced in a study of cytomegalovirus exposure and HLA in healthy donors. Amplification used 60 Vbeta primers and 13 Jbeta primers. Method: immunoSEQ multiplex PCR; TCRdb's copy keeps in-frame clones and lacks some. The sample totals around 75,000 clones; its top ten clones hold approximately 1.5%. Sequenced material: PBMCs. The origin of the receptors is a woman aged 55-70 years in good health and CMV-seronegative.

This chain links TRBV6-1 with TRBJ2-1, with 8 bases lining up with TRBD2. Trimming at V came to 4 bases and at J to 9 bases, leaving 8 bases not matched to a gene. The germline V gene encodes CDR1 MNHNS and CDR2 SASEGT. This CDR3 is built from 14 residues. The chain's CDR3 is CASSASGGPVEQFF. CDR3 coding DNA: TGTGCCAGCAGTGCTTCGGGAGGGCCTGTTGAGCAGTTCTTC.

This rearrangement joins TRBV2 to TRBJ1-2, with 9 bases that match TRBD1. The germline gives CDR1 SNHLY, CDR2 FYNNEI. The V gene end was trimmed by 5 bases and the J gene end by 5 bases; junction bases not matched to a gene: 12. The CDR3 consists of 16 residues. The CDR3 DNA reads TGTGCCAGCAGTTTTCCGAGGGACAGGGCTAGGTATGGCTACACCTTC. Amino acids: CASSFPRDRARYGYTF.

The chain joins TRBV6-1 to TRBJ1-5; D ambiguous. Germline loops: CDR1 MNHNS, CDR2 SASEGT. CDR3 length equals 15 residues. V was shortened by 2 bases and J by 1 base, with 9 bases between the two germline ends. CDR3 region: CASSESPMSNQPQHF. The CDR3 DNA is TGTGCCAGCAGTGAAAGCCCCATGAGCAATCAGCCCCAGCATTTT.

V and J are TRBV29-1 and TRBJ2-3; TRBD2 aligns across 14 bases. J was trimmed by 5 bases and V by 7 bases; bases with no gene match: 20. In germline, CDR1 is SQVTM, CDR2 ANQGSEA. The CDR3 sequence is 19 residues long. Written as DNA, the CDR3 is TGCAGCGGGAATTTCGGGCGACTAGCGGGAGGGGACGGTGGAGATACGCAGTATTTT. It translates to CSGNFGRLAGGDGGDTQYF.

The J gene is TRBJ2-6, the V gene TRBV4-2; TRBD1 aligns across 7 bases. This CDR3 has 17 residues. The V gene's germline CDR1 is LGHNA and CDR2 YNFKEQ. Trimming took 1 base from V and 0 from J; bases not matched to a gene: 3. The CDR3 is CASSQGTGHSGANVLTF. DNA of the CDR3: TGTGCCAGCAGCCAAGGGACAGGTCACTCTGGGGCCAACGTCCTGACTTTC.

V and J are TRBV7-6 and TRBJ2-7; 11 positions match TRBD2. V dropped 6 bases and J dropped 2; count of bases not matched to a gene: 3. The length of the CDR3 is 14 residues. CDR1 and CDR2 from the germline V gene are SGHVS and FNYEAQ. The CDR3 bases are TGTGCCAGCAGTATGACTAGCGGGACCTACGAGCAGTACTTC. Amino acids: CASSMTSGTYEQYF.

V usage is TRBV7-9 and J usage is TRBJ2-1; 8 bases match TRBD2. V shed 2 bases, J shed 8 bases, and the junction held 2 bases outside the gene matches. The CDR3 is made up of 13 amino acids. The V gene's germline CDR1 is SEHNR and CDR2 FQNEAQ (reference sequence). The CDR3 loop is CASSLPGGDEQFF. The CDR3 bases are TGTGCCAGCAGCTTACCGGGAGGGGATGAGCAGTTCTTC.

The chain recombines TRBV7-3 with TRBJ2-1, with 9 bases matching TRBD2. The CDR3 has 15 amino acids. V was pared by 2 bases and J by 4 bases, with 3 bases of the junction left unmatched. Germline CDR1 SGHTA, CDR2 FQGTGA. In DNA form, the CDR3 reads TGTGCCAGCAGCTTATCTCTAGCGGGGTACAATGAGCAGTTCTTC. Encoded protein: CASSLSLAGYNEQFF.

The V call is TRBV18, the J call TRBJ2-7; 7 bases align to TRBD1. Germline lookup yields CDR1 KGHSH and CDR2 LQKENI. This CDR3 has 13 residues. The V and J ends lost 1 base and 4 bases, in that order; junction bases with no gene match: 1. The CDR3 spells CASSPRGQYEQYF. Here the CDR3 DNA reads TGTGCCAGCTCACCACGGGGACAGTACGAGCAGTACTTC.

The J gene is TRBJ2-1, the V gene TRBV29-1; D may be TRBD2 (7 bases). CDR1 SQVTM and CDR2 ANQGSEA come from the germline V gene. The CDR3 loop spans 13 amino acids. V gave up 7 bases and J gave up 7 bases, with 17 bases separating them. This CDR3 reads CSARGLAENEQFF. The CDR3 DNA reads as TGCAGCGCCCGGGGGCTAGCGGAGAATGAGCAGTTCTTC.

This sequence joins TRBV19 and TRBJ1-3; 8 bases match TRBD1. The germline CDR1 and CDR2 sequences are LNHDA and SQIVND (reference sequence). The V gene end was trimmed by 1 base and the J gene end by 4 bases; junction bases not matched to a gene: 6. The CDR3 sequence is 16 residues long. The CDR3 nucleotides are TGTGCCAGTAGTATAGGTGACAGGGGATTCGGAAACACCATATATTTT. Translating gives CASSIGDRGFGNTIYF.

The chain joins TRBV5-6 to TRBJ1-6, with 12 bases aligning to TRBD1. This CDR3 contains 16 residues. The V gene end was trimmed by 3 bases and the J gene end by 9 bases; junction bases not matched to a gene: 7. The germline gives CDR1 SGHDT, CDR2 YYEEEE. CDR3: CASSWDRGLQGSPLHF. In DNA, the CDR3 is TGTGCCAGCAGCTGGGACAGGGGGCTCCAAGGTTCACCCCTCCACTTT.